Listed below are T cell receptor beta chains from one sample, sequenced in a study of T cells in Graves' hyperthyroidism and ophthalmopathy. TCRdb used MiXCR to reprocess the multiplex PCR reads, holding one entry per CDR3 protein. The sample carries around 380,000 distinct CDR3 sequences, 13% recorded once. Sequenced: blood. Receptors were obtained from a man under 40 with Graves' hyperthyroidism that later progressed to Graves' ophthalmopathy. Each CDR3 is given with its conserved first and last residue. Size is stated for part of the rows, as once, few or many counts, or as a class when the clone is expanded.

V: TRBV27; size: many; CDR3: CASSLLTSGSADTQYF
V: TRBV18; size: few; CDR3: CASSLGQPKNTEAFF
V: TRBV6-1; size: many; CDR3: CASNSGRDSYNEQFF
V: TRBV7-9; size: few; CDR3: CASSPSSSGDQPQHF
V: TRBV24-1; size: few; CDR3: CATSDLETGGEEKLFF
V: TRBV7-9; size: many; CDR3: CASSLVSGTDTQYF
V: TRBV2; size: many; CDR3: CASRTGGGTGELFF
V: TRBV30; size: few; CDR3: CAWSVGEFQETQYF
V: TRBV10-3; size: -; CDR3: CAISESSSGQNTGELFF
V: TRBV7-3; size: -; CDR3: CASSSGGAYGYTF
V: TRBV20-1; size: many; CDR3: CSARLPGTGSYSNQPQHF
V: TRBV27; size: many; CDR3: CASSWGQGSSYEQYF
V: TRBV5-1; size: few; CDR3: CASSFTSGTNEQFF
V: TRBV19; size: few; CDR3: CASTPTKGRLNTEAFF
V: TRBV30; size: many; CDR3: CAWSVRGSYEQYF
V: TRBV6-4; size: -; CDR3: CASSDSDRAVLLKGEQYF
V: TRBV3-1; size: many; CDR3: CASSQRGRAEAFF
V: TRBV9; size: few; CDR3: CASSAPRDRVEFGYGYTF
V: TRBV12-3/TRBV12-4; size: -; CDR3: CASSSRTAIGGELFF
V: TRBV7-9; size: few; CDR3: CASTLGANGYTF
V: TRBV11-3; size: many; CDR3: CASSSVYRGTRNTEAFF
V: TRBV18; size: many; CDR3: CASSPDITGNTIYF
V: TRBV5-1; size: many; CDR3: CASSLGAGNQPQHF
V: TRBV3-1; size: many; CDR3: CASSQEGREKLFF
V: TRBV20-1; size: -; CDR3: CSAYQGGTYNSPLHF
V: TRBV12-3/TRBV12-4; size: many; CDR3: CASSRTSGVSTDTQYF
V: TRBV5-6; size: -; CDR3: CASSLLGGGYTF
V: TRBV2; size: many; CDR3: CASSEWGTNTEAFF
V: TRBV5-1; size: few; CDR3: CASSLGDITNEKLFF
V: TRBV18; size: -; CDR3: CASSPGPEAKNIQYF
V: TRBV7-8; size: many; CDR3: CASSSRTGPRGNTQYF
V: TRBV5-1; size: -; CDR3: CASSLVWQGSSYNEQFF
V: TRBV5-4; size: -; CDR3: CASSRQDRRNYGYTF
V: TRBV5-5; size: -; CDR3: CASSLALRSGGASGEQYF
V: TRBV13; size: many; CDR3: CASSLRQAMNTEAFF
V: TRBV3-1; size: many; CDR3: CASSRAGLAGDEQFF
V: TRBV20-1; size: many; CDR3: CSAPLRQGSFGELFF
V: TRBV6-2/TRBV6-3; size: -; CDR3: CATRQPSGNTIYF